This TCR beta chain appears in the sequencing data of a study of T-cell reconstitution after alpha-beta-depleted transplantation in children. With 2 bases removed from V and 5 bases from J, the gap between germline ends came to 6 bases. Looked up from germline, CDR1 is ENHRY and CDR2 is SYGVKD. The CDR3 contains 12 residues. This clonotype was observed many times. What it recognizes is unknown. Researchers prepared the TCRbeta library using unique molecular identifiers, the study reports. TCRdb re-called the PCR reads with MiXCR, one entry per CDR3 protein. The sample lists about 120,000 distinct CDR3 sequences, under 30% occurring once. Study-level results: A year had passed since transplant, and T-cell counts and diversity by then came mostly from newly produced T cells.

The sequence was obtained from a male patient between 2 and 10 years old who had a stem cell transplant for chronic granulomatous disease, so the T cells may come from the graft donor. The starting material was PBMCs, mostly from graft donor cells, obtained 180 days after TCRalphabeta/CD19-depleted stem cell transplant. This chain connects TRBV10-3 to TRBJ1-1; D is undetermined. The CDR3 reads CAISEPGTEAFF. The DNA of the CDR3 is TGTGCCATCAGTGAGCCGGGAACTGAAGCTTTCTTT.